The 19 T cell receptor beta chains presented below share a single source sample, sequenced in a study of blood T cell repertoires in COVID-19. The protocol was immunoSEQ multiplex PCR, while the TCRdb copy is restricted to in-frame clones and leaves out a portion. The sample carries about 130,000 clones, roughly 83% recorded once. Sequencing was carried out using peripheral blood. These TCRs come from a human donor in a cohort sampled during active COVID-19.

The V gene is TRBV11-3, the J gene TRBJ2-1; D might be TRBD2 (5 bases). The CDR3 has 13 amino acids. From germline, CDR1 is SGHNT and CDR2 YENEEA. Between the trimmed V and J ends, which lost 3 bases and 8 bases, there was a span of 11 bases. CDR3 nucleotides: TGTGCCAGCAGCTTCCCCGGCGGGTATGAGCAGTTCTTC. Translation: CASSFPGGYEQFF. Full variable domain (rest looked up from reference TRBV11-3 and TRBJ2-1): EAGVVQSPRYKIIEKKQPVAFWCNPISGHNTLYWYLQNLGQGPELLIRYENEEAVDDSQLPKDRFSAERLKGVDSTLKIQPAELGDSAVYLCASSFPGGYEQFFGPGTRLTVL.

The V and J genes are TRBV3-1 (or the pseudogene TRBV3-2) and TRBJ2-5; TRBD2 agrees at 12 bases. Germline values: CDR1 LGHDT, CDR2 YNNKEL (reference sequence). Unmatched junction bases numbered 7, after V lost 4 bases and J lost 4 bases. The CDR3 has 16 amino acids. The CDR3 sequence: CASSLRLAGARETQYF. CDR3 DNA sequence: TGTGCCAGCAGCCTGAGACTAGCGGGAGCACGAGAGACCCAGTACTTC.

This chain uses TRBV30 with TRBJ1-2; weak D call: TRBD1 (5 bases). The CDR3 is made up of 14 amino acids. Trimming took 4 bases from V and 3 from J, leaving 15 bases between them. CDR1 is GTSNPN and CDR2 is SVGIG in the germline V gene (reference sequence). The CDR3 DNA is TGTGCCTGGACAGGGAGGAATCGCTACTATGGCTACACCTTC. The encoded protein is CAWTGRNRYYGYTF.

This chain uses TRBV10-1 with TRBJ2-3; 8 nucleotides match TRBD1. Germline CDR1 WNHNN, CDR2 SYGVQD (reference sequence). J lost 3 bases, V lost 3 bases, and 2 bases had no gene match. CDR3 length: 14 residues. The CDR3 nucleotides are TGCGCCAGCAGTGATGACAGGGGAACAGATACGCAGTATTTT. Encoded protein: CASSDDRGTDTQYF.

This clone was seen a few times. The chain links TRBV3-1 (or the pseudogene TRBV3-2) to TRBJ2-1; tentative D call: TRBD1 (5 bases). The CDR3 length is 17 residues. V was trimmed by 1 base and J by 0 bases, leaving 13 bases between them. Germline CDR1 and CDR2: LGHDT and YNNKEL (reference sequence). Here the CDR3 reads CASSQVRGSSSYNEQFF. The CDR3, as DNA: TGTGCCAGCAGCCAAGTAAGGGGAAGCAGCTCCTACAATGAGCAGTTCTTC.

This chain connects TRBV4-3 to TRBJ2-1, with 7 bases matching TRBD2. This CDR3 is built from 15 residues. The germline gives CDR1 LGHNA, CDR2 YSLEER. J gave up 0 bases and V 5 bases, and 4 bases lay outside the gene matches. The CDR3 is CASSRAGSSYNEQFF. The CDR3 region has the DNA TGCGCCAGCAGCAGAGCGGGGAGCTCCTACAATGAGCAGTTCTTC.

The V and J genes are TRBV28 and TRBJ2-7; TRBD1 agrees at 8 bases. The CDR3 consists of 15 residues. From germline, CDR1 is MDHEN and CDR2 SYDVKM. V was clipped by 6 bases and J by 4 bases; unmatched bases: 11. The DNA for the CDR3 is TGTGCCAGCAGCTGGTCCGGGACAGGCGCGTACGAGCAGTACTTC. Its translation is CASSWSGTGAYEQYF.

Only one count was recorded for this clone. The chain couples TRBV3-1 (or the pseudogene TRBV3-2) to TRBJ2-2; maybe TRBD1 (6 bases). The germline gives CDR1 LGHDT, CDR2 YNNKEL (reference sequence). V lost 4 bases to trimming and J lost 3 bases, with 24 bases between them. The CDR3 is 19 amino acids. CDR3 amino acids: CASSPPHINREGDTGELFF. DNA for the CDR3: TGTGCCAGCAGCCCCCCGCACATAAACAGGGAAGGGGACACCGGGGAGCTGTTTTTT.

This clone has only one observation. The V gene is TRBV19, the J gene TRBJ1-1; D perhaps matches TRBD1 (6 bases). Germline-derived CDR1 and CDR2 are LNHDA and SQIVND (reference sequence). Trimming removed 9 bases at V and 2 bases at J, with 16 bases between. The CDR3 runs to 14 residues. The CDR3 DNA reads as TGTGCCAGGTGTCAGGGGAAAATTAACACTGAAGCTTTCTTT. Translation gives CARCQGKINTEAFF.

V is TRBV12-5 and J is TRBJ2-3; 7 bases match TRBD1. The germline V gene encodes CDR1 LGHNT and CDR2 FRNRAP. J lost 0 bases, V lost 5 bases, and 5 bases had no gene match. The CDR3 length is 15 residues. The DNA for the CDR3 is TGTGCTAGTGGTCCAGGGGACAGAAGCACAGATACGCAGTATTTT. Protein product: CASGPGDRSTDTQYF.

The V gene is TRBV7-2, the J gene TRBJ1-2; D remains ambiguous. CDR3 size: 15 residues. Germline V gene lookup returns CDR1 SGHTA and CDR2 FQGNSA. The V end was cut by 0 bases, the J end by 8 bases, with 16 bases between. In DNA, the CDR3 is TGTGCCAGCAGCTTAGCTTTTTCGACGGGATCAGGCTACACCTTC. Translation gives CASSLAFSTGSGYTF.

The rearrangement links TRBV10-3 to TRBJ2-3; 8 nucleotides align to TRBD2. Trimming took 5 bases from V and 1 from J; bases not matched to a gene: 14. Germline V gives CDR1 ENHRY, CDR2 SYGVKD. This CDR3 has 18 amino acids. This CDR3 is CAISRDSAGTSRTDTQYF. The CDR3 nucleotides are TGTGCCATCAGTCGTGACTCAGCCGGGACTAGTCGCACAGATACGCAGTATTTT.

This clone has a handful of counts. The rearrangement links TRBV6-5 to TRBJ1-2, with 8 bases aligning to TRBD1. Germline values: CDR1 MNHEY, CDR2 SVGAGI. The CDR3 is made up of 14 amino acids. The V segment lost 7 bases and the J segment 5 bases; nucleotides outside the gene matches: 9. In nucleotides, the CDR3 is TGTGCCAGCATTCCTGGACAGGGCGCGTATGGCTACACCTTC. Protein sequence: CASIPGQGAYGYTF.

As concerns this clone: The junction departs from germline at one end; a sequencing error may be responsible. V is TRBV27 and J is TRBJ2-1; TRBD2 aligns across 13 bases. Germline values: CDR1 MNHEY, CDR2 SMNVEV (reference sequence). This CDR3 comprises 15 residues. CDR3 protein: CASTLTSGRGNEQFF. The CDR3 DNA reads TGTGCCAGCACTTTAACTAGCGGGAGGGGAAATGAGCAGTTCTTC.

This sequence joins TRBV19 and TRBJ2-1; 8 bases line up with TRBD2. Germline trimming cut 5 bases from V and 5 bases from J; bases unmatched to any gene: 11. CDR1 and CDR2 (germline): LNHDA, SQIVND (reference sequence). The CDR3 consists of 16 residues. The CDR3 protein is CASSSRGGKVNNEQFF. For the CDR3, the DNA is TGTGCCAGTAGTTCTCGGGGGGGCAAGGTAAACAATGAGCAGTTCTTC.

This clone was found once. The V gene is TRBV5-1, the J gene TRBJ2-5; D may be TRBD1 (6 bases). The germline gives CDR1 SGHRS, CDR2 YFSETQ. The V gene lost 4 bases and the J gene lost 2 bases, with 18 bases spanning the gap. The CDR3 covers 16 residues. This chain's CDR3 is CASSPTLQGSQETQYF. In nucleotides, the CDR3 is TGCGCCAGCAGCCCAACGCTACAGGGAAGTCAAGAGACCCAGTACTTC.

This clone has just one count. V and J are TRBV11-2 and TRBJ2-5; TRBD1 matches 9 bases. The ends lost 4 bases at V and 3 bases at J; junction bases unmatched: 0. Germline V gene sequence: CDR1 SGHAT, CDR2 FQNNGV. There are 13 residues in the CDR3. The DNA of the CDR3 is TGTGCCAGCAGCTGGGACAGGGAAGAGACCCAGTACTTC. Translation: CASSWDREETQYF.

This chain joins TRBV27 and TRBJ2-7, with 14 bases lining up with TRBD2. There are 17 residues in the CDR3. Germline lookup yields CDR1 MNHEY and CDR2 SMNVEV (reference sequence). The trim removed 4 bases at V and 0 bases at J, leaving 5 bases unmatched. The CDR3 loop is CASSSRTSGRSSYEQYF. In DNA form, the CDR3 reads TGTGCCAGCAGTTCCAGGACTAGCGGGAGGAGCTCCTACGAGCAGTACTTC.

The CDR3 reads CAISPTSGSRADTQYF. CDR3 bases: TGTGCCATATCGCCGACTAGCGGGAGTCGGGCAGATACGCAGTATTTT. This rearrangement joins TRBV2 to TRBJ2-3, with 12 bases lining up with TRBD2. The ends lost 10 bases at V and 4 bases at J; junction bases unmatched: 12. The CDR3 length is 16 residues. Per germline, CDR1 SNHLY and CDR2 FYNNEI. The whole variable domain, remainder taken from reference TRBV2 and TRBJ2-3, is EPEVTQTPSHQVTQMGQEVILRCVPISNHLYFYWYRQILGQKVEFLVSFYNNEISEKSEIFDDQFSVERPDGSNFTLKIRSTKLEDSAMYFCAISPTSGSRADTQYFGPGTRLTVL.